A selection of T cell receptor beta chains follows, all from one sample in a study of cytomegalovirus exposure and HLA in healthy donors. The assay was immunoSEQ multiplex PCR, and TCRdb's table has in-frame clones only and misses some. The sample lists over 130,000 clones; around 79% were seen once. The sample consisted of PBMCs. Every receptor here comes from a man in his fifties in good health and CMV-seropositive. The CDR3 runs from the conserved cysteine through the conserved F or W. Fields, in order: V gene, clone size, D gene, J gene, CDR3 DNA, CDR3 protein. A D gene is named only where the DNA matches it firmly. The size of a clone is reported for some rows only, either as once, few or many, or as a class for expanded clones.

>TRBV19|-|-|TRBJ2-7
TGTGCCAGAAGAGGGAACGGCCGCGAGCAGTACTTC
CARRGNGREQYF
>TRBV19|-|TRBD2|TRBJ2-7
TGTGCCAGTAGTAATCGCCCTAGCGGGAGGGTAGTCTACGAGCAGTACTTC
CASSNRPSGRVVYEQYF
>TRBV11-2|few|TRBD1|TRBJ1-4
TGTGCCAGCAGCAGGACAGGGTCCACAACTAATGAAAAACTGTTTTTT
CASSRTGSTTNEKLFF
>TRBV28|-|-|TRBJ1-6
TGTGCCAGCACAGGACAGATGAATTCACCCCTCCACTTT
CASTGQMNSPLHF
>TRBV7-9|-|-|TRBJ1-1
TGTGCCAGCAGCCCCCCCGGGGGGAACACTGAAGCTTTCTTT
CASSPPGGNTEAFF
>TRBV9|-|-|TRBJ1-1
TGTGCCAGCAGCCCCCGGACGGGATTGAACACTGAAGCTTTCTTT
CASSPRTGLNTEAFF
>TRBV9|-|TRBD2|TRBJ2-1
TGTGCCAGCAGCGTAGGGGTTAGCGGGAGGCTCAATGAGCAGTTCTTC
CASSVGVSGRLNEQFF
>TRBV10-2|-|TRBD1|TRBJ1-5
TGCGCCAGCAGCGCGACAGGGGGCGATCAGCCCCAGCATTTT
CASSATGGDQPQHF
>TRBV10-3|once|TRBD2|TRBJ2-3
TGTGCCATCAGTGAGTCTGGCGGGGGGAGCACAGATACGCAGTATTTT
CAISESGGGSTDTQYF
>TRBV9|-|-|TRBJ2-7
TGTGCCAGCAGCGCAGGGGAGCGGTACCCCTACGAGCAGTACTTC
CASSAGERYPYEQYF
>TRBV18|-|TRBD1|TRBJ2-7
TGTGCCAGCTCACGGGACAGGGAGGACGAGCAGTACTTC
CASSRDREDEQYF
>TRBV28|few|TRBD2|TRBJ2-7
TGTGCCAGCAGGCCACCGGGACTAGCGGTCCACGAGCAGTACTTC
CASRPPGLAVHEQYF
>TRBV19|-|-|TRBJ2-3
TGTGCCAGTAGCCCAAAGACTAGCACAGATACGCAGTATTTT
CASSPKTSTDTQYF
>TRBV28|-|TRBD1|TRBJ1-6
TGTGCCAGCAGTTTATCTTGGGCAGGGGGCGCGGACCGGGGCTCACCCCTCCACTTT
CASSLSWAGGADRGSPLHF
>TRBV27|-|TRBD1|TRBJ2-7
TGTGCCACCAGGCCCGGTGCGGGACAGGGGACCTACGAGCAGTACTTC
CATRPGAGQGTYEQYF
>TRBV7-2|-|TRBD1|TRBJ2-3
TGTGCCAGCAGCTCGGACAGGGAGAGCACAGATACGCAGTATTTT
CASSSDRESTDTQYF
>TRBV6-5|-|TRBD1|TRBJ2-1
TGTGCCAGCAGTTACTCGTCCGGGACAGGGGGCGGTGAGCAGTTCTTC
CASSYSSGTGGGEQFF
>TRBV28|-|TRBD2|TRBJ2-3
TGTGCCAGCAGTCCTGTCCCGGGACTAGCGGGGCGCACAGATACGCAGTATTTT
CASSPVPGLAGRTDTQYF
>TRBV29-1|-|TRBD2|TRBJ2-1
TGCAGCGCTGTCGCGGGAGGGGTGTCCTACAATGAGCAGTTCTTC
CSAVAGGVSYNEQFF
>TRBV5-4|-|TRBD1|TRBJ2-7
TGTGCCAGCAGCTACTGGGACAGGGTCTACGAGCAGTACTTC
CASSYWDRVYEQYF
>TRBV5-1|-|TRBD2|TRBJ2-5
TGCGCCAGCAGCCTAGGGACTAGCGGGAGCGGTAAGGAGACCCAGTACTTC
CASSLGTSGSGKETQYF
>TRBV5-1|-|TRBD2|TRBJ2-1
TGCGCCAGCAGCTTGCGGCAGCGGGGGGGCTATGAGCAGTTCTTC
CASSLRQRGGYEQFF
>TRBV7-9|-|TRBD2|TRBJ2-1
TGTGCCAGCAGCCGCGGACTAGCGGGAGGGAGCAGTCAGCAGTTCTTC
CASSRGLAGGSSQQFF
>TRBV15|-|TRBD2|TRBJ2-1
TGTGCCACCAGCAGAGATGGCCTAGCGGGTTACAATGAGCAGTTCTTC
CATSRDGLAGYNEQFF
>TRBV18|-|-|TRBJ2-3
TGTGCCAGCTCACCAGGGGGGTCCACAGATACGCAGTATTTT
CASSPGGSTDTQYF
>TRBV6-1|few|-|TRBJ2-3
TGTGCCAGCAGTGATGGGTCAGGGGAAGCTTCCCGCACAGATACGCAGTATTTT
CASSDGSGEASRTDTQYF
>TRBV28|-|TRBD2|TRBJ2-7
TGTGCCAGCAGCATCGGGACTAGTACGCGTGGCGAGCAGTACTTC
CASSIGTSTRGEQYF
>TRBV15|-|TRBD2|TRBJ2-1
TGTGCCACCAGCAGAGTTTCAAGCGGGAGCGGAGATGAGCAGTTCTTC
CATSRVSSGSGDEQFF
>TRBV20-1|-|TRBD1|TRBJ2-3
TGCAGGACAGGGGGCACAGATACGCAGTATTTT
CRTGGTDTQYF
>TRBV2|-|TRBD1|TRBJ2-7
TGTGCCAGCCACAGGGGCGCCTACGAGCAGTACTTC
CASHRGAYEQYF
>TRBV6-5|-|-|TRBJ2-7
TGTGCCAGCAGTTACAACGAACTCGTTTCAGAGCAGTACTTC
CASSYNELVSEQYF
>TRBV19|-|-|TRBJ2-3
TGTGCCAGTAGTAGCGGGGCTAGCACAGATACGCAGTATTTT
CASSSGASTDTQYF
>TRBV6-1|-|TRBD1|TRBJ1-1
TGTGCCAGCAGTCCGGGACAGGAGAACACTGAAGCTTTCTTT
CASSPGQENTEAFF
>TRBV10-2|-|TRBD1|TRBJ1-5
TGCGCCAGCAGTGAGTGGGGACAGGGGTCCCAGCATTTT
CASSEWGQGSQHF
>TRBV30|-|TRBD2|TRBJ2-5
TGTGCCTGGGCCAGGAGCGGGAGGGCCAGGGGAGAGACCCAGTACTTC
CAWARSGRARGETQYF
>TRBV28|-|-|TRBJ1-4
TGTGCCAGCAGTTCGTATGGGGGCAGGGTTCATAATGAAAAACTGTTTTTT
CASSSYGGRVHNEKLFF
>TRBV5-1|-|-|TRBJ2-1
TGCGCCAGCAGCTTGAGAAAGAGCTCCTACAATGAGCAGTTCTTC
CASSLRKSSYNEQFF
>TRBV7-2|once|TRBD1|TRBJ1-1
TGTGCCAGCAGCTATCGAGGGGGCGCTGAAGCTTTCTTT
CASSYRGGAEAFF
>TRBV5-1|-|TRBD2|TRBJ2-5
TGCGCCAGCAGCTTGGGGCTAGCGGTGTCCGGAGAGACCCAGTACTTC
CASSLGLAVSGETQYF
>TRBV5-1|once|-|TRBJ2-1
TGCGCCAGCAGCTTGGGGCCGGCTAGTAGCGGCAATGAGCAGTTCTTC
CASSLGPASSGNEQFF
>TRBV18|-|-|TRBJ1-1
TGTGCCAGCTCACCAGGCACAGGGAGAACAGATGAAGCTTTCTTT
CASSPGTGRTDEAFF
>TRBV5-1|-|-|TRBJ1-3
TGCGCCAGCAGCTTGGCAGTCTCTGGAAACACCATATATTTT
CASSLAVSGNTIYF
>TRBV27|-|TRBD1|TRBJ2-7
TGTGCCAGCAGTTTAGAGGGGGCTAGCGAGCAGTACTTC
CASSLEGASEQYF
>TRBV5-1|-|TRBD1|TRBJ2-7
TGCGCCAGCAGCTTGGTTGGTGCAGGGACAGTTTCCTACGAGCAGTACTTC
CASSLVGAGTVSYEQYF
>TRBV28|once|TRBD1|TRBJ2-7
TGTGCCAGCAGGGACAGGGGTACCTACGAGCAGTACTTC
CASRDRGTYEQYF
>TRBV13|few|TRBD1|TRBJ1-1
TGTGCCAGCAGCTGGGGACAGGGAGACACTGAAGCTTTCTTT
CASSWGQGDTEAFF
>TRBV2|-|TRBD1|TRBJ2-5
TGTGCCAGCAGTGTAAACAGGGGGACGGAGACCCAGTACTTC
CASSVNRGTETQYF
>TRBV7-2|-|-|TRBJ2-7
TGTGCCAGCAGCCGTATCGGGTACACGACCGACGAGCAGTACTTC
CASSRIGYTTDEQYF
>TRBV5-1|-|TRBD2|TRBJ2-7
TGCGCCAGCAGCTGGCAGCGGGAGGAACAGTACGAGCAGTACTTC
CASSWQREEQYEQYF
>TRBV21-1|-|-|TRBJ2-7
TGTGCCAGCAGTCAGGGCCGGGACAGGTGCTACGAGCAGTACTTC
CASSQGRDRCYEQYF
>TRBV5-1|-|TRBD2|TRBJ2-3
TGCGCCAGCAGTCGGACTAGCGGGAGCGATACGCAGTATTTT
CASSRTSGSDTQYF
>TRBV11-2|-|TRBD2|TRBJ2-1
TGTGCCAGCAGCTTAGGTTCCAGACTAGCCTTCTACAATGAGCAGTTCTTC
CASSLGSRLAFYNEQFF
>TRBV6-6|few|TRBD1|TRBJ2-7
TGTGCCAGCAGTACAAACAGGGGGCGGAACGAGCAGTACTTC
CASSTNRGRNEQYF
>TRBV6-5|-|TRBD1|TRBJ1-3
TGTGCCAGCAGTTACTCGTCCCCGGGACAGGGAAACACCATATATTTT
CASSYSSPGQGNTIYF
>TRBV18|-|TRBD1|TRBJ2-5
TGTGCCAGCTCACCACTGGGGACAGGGGGCCAAGAGACCCAGTACTTC
CASSPLGTGGQETQYF
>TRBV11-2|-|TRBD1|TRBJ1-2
TGTGCCAGCAGCTCGCTGCGGACAGGGGGCTTGGCGAATGGCTACACCTTC
CASSSLRTGGLANGYTF
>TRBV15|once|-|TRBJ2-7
TGTGCCACCAGCAGAGATGGGAGTCTCAGCTCCTACGAGCAGTACTTC
CATSRDGSLSSYEQYF
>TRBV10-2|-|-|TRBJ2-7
TGCGCCAGCGGCGACAGCTACGAGCAGTACTTC
CASGDSYEQYF
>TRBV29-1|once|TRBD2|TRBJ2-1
TGCAGCGCCAGGACTAGCGGGAGTGGTGAGCAGTTCTTC
CSARTSGSGEQFF
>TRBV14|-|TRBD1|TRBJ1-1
TGTGCCAGCAGCCAAAGACAGGGGGTGCACACTGAAGCTTTCTTT
CASSQRQGVHTEAFF